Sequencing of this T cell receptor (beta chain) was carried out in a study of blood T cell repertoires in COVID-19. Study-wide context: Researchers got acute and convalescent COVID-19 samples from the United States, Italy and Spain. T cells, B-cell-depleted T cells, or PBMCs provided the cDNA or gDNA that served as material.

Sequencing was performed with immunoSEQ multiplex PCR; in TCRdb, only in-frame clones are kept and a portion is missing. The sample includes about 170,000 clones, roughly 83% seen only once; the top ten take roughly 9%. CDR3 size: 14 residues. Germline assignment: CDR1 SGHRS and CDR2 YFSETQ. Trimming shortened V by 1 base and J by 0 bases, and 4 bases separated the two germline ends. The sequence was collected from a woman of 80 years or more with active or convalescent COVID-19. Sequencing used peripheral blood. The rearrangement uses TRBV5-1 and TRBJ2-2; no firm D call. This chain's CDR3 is CASSLLANTGELFF. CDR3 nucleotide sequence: TGCGCCAGCAGCTTGTTAGCGAACACCGGGGAGCTGTTTTTT. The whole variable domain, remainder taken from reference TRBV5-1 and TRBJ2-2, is KAGVTQTPRYLIKTRGQQVTLSCSPISGHRSVSWYQQTPGQGLQFLFEYFSETQRNKGNFPGRFSGRQFSNSRSEMNVSTLELGDSALYLCASSLLANTGELFFGEGSRLTVL.